This entry describes one T cell receptor beta chain. Its antigen is still unknown. This record belongs to a study of cytomegalovirus exposure and HLA in healthy donors. Across the whole study: For the 300 to 400 genotyped donors, 75% to 90% fell within the Caucasian-associated ancestry cluster. Study observations and caveats: The investigators catalogued 150 to 200 TCR beta chains as cytomegalovirus-associated. TRBV6-2, TRBV6-3 and some other V segments were excluded as indistinguishable. One later analysis reportedly identified an Asian-associated ancestry cluster that showed fewer N-insertions than the roughly 600-donor mean.

This PCR relied on a set of 60 Vbeta primers and 13 Jbeta primers. TCRdb's table, derived via immunoSEQ multiplex PCR, lists solely in-frame clones and lacks some. The sample lists approximately 150,000 clones; roughly 80% were seen once. Germline CDR1 is LNHDA and CDR2 is SQIVND (reference sequence). The CDR3 covers 12 residues. V was pared by 11 bases and J by 5 bases, with 9 bases of the junction left unmatched. The receptor was derived from a male donor in good health and CMV-seronegative. Sequencing input: PBMCs. The V gene is TRBV19, the J gene TRBJ2-7; 7 nucleotides line up with TRBD2. CDR3 residues: CAESRDYDEQYF. As DNA, the CDR3 is TGTGCCGAATCCCGGGACTACGACGAGCAGTACTTC.